This TCR beta chain was found in a study of patients and donors after allogeneic stem cell transplantation. Trimming took off 2 bases at V and 6 bases at J, with 11 bases between the two ends. This CDR3 is 14 amino acids long. The V gene's germline CDR1 is SEHNR and CDR2 FQNEAQ (reference sequence). MiXCR, run by TCRdb on the RT-PCR reads, gives a single entry per CDR3 protein. The sample lists approximately 98,000 distinct CDR3 sequences; around 35% were seen once. The sequenced material came from blood, either unsorted or a sorted T cell fraction (not recorded which). V and J are TRBV7-9 and TRBJ2-1; D uncertain. The source of this sequence is a human donor who was either an allogeneic HSCT recipient or a stem cell or donor lymphocyte infusion donor (not recorded which). It is not recorded whose cells these are; they may come from a transplant donor. CDR3 loop: CASSLRFEFNEQFF. In nucleotides, the CDR3 is TGTGCCAGCAGCTTAAGATTCGAATTCAATGAGCAGTTCTTC. The whole variable domain, filled in from reference TRBV7-9 and TRBJ2-1, reads DTGVSQNPRHKITKRGQNVTFRCDPISEHNRLYWYRQTLGQGPEFLTYFQNEAQLEKSRLLSDRFSAERPKGSFSTLEIQRTEQGDSAMYLCASSLRFEFNEQFFGPGTRLTVL.